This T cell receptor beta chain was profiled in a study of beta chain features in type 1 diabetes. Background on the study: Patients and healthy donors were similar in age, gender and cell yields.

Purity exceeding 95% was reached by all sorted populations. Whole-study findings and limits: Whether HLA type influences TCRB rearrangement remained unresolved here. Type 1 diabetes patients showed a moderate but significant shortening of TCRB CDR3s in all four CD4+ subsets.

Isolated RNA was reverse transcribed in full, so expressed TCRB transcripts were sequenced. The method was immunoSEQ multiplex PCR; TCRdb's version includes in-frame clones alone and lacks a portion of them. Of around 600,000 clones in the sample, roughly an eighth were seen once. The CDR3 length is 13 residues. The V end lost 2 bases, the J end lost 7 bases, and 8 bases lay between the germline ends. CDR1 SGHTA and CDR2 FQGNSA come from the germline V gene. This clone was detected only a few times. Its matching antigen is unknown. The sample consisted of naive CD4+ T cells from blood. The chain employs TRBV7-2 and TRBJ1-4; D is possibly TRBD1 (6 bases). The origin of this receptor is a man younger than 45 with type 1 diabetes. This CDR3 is CASSLQGTEKLFF. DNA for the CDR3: TGTGCCAGCAGCTTACAGGGGACTGAAAAACTGTTTTTT.